This TCR beta chain was retrieved from a study of T cells after yellow fever vaccination. TCRdb re-derived calls from the 5' RACE reads in MiXCR, one entry per CDR3 protein. The sample gives some 300,000 distinct CDR3 sequences, about 10% of which show up once; over 3% is in the top ten. The CDR3 contains 10 residues. The germline gives CDR1 MNHGY, CDR2 SAAAGT. This clonotype was observed once. The germline gene is not matched at one end of the junction; a read error may be the cause. The sequence came from a man between 18 and 29 years old who received the YFV17D yellow fever vaccine. The source material was CD4+ T cells sorted from PBMCs, sampled 45 days after the yellow fever booster vaccination. The chain has TRBV6-8 and TRBJ2-7; D gene ambiguous. The CDR3 sequence is CASSSFEPYF. The CDR3 DNA reads TGTGCCAGCAGTTCGTTCGAGCCGTACTTC.